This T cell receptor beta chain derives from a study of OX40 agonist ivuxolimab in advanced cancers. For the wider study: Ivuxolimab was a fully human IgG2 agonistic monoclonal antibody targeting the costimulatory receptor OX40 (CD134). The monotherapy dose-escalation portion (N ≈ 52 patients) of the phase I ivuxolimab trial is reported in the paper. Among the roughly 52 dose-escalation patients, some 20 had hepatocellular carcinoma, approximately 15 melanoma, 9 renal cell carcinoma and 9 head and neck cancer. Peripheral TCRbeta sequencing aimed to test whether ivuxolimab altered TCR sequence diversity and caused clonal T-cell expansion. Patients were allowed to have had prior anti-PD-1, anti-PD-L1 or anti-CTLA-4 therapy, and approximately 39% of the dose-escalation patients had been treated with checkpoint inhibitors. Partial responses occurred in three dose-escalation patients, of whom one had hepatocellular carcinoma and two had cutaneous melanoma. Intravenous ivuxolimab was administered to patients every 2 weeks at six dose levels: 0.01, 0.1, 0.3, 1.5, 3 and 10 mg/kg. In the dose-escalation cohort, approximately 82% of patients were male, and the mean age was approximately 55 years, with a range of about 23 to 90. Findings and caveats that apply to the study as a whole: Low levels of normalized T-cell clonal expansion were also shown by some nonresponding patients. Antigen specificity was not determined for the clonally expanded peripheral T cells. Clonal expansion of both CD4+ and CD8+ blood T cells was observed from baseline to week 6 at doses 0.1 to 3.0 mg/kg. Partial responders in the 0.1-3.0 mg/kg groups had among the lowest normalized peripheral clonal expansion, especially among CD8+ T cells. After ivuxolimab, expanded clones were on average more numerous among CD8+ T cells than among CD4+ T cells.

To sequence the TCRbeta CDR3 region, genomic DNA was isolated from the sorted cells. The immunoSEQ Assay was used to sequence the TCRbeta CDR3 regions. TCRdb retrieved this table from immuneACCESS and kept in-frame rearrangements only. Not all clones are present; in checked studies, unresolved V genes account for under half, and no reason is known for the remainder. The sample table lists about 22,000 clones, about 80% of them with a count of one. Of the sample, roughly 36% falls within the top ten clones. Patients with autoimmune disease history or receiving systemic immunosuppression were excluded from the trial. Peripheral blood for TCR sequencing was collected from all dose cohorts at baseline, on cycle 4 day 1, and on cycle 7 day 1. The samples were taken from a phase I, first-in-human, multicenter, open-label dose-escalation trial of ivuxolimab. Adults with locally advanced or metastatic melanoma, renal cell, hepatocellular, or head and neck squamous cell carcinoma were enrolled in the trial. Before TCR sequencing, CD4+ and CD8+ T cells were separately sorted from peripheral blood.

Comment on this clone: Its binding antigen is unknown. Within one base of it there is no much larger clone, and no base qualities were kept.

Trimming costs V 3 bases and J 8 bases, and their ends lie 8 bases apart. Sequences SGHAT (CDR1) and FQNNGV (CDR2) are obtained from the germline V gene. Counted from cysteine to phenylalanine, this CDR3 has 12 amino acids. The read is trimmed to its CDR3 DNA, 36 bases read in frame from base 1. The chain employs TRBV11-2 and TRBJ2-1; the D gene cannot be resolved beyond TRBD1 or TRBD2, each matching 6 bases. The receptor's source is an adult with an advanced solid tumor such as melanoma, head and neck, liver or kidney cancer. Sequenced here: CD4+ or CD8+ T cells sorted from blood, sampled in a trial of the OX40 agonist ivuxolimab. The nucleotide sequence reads TGTGCCAGCAGCTTCGGGGGCTATGAGCAGTTCTTC. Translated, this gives CASSFGGYEQFF.